This T cell receptor (beta chain) was sequenced during a study of blood T cell repertoires in COVID-19. Study at large: Donors in the United States, Italy and Spain gave samples during acute or convalescent COVID-19.

Trimming removed 0 bases at V and 0 bases at J, with 5 bases between. The germline gives CDR1 SGHTA, CDR2 FQGNSA. The CDR3 is 14 amino acids. Repertoires were generated with immunoSEQ multiplex PCR, while TCRdb's copy carries only in-frame clones and drops some. Of tens of thousands of clones listed, about 70% were seen once; the top ten hold less than 20%. V and J are TRBV7-2 and TRBJ1-2; D call uncertain. The sample comprised peripheral blood. This receptor was identified in an elderly woman with active or convalescent COVID-19. The CDR3 protein is CASSLAASNYGYTF. CDR3 nucleotides: TGTGCCAGCAGCTTAGCTGCGTCTAACTATGGCTACACCTTC.